Listed below are T cell receptor beta chains from one sample, sequenced in a study of persistence of HIV-infected CD4 T cells. TCRdb's table, derived via immunoSEQ multiplex PCR, lists solely in-frame clones and lacks some. The sample shows tens of thousands of clones, roughly 82% of them seen only once. Their cognate antigens are unknown. The sequencing used CD4+ T cells sorted from PBMCs after 18-hour stimulation, collected from a patient who received antiretroviral therapy. The receptors shown here come from an adult woman with HIV who was CMV-seropositive. The conserved cysteine and the conserved F or W are not part of the CDR3 here. Not every row has a clone size; where given, it reads once, few, many or a size class.

J | size | V | CDR3
TRBJ2-7 | - | TRBV6-5 | ASRLQGKSSYEQY
TRBJ1-5 | once | TRBV6-1 | ASSEVLLAWSNQPQH
TRBJ1-2 | - | TRBV6-2/TRBV6-3 | ASSSDMGSGYT
TRBJ2-5 | - | TRBV2 | ASSGTPPGTQY
TRBJ1-5 | few | TRBV4-1 | ASSKPGQGVSQPQH
TRBJ1-1 | - | TRBV7-9 | ASSPQFSTGYTEAF
TRBJ1-2 | once | TRBV27 | ASSRQFVVRDGYT
TRBJ2-2 | - | TRBV10-3 | ASATSGNTGELF
TRBJ1-4 | - | TRBV6-5 | ASSLGDATNEKLF
TRBJ2-3 | few | TRBV5-1 | ASSLRPTVGTDTQY
TRBJ2-5 | - | TRBV19 | ASSGGYQETQY
TRBJ2-1 | - | TRBV7-2 | ASSLKGGGAYNEQF
TRBJ2-3 | - | TRBV24-1 | ATSDVGRGTDTQY
TRBJ2-2 | - | TRBV2 | ASQRLSATGELF
TRBJ2-7 | - | TRBV24-1 | ATKVKLAGSYEQY
TRBJ2-4 | once | TRBV5-1 | ASSRDLDIQY
TRBJ1-1 | - | TRBV6-2/TRBV6-3 | ASSKGQGPYTEAF
TRBJ1-2 | - | TRBV20-1 | SASPPQGGGNYGYT
TRBJ2-7 | once | TRBV7-2 | ASSLGASNYEQY
TRBJ2-3 | - | TRBV4-3 | ASSPKQGSADTQY
TRBJ1-1 | few | TRBV25-1 | ASRAPGQHTEAF
TRBJ2-1 | - | TRBV5-5 | ASSLAPPGQGFGHEQF
TRBJ2-3 | - | TRBV4-1 | ASSLERGTTSDTQY
TRBJ1-2 | - | TRBV6-1 | ASSEAPGAIYGYT
TRBJ2-5 | - | TRBV28 | ASSSPGGRETQY
TRBJ2-3 | few | TRBV27 | ASSFYPGRADTQY
TRBJ2-1 | - | TRBV6-1 | ASSEGLIAGGDYEQF
TRBJ1-6 | - | TRBV19 | AAGRPDVRGSPLH
TRBJ1-1 | - | TRBV2 | ASSGDRGSAMNTEAF
TRBJ2-1 | - | TRBV9 | ASSERGLAGGSSYNEQF
TRBJ2-2 | - | TRBV18 | ASSLNTGELF
TRBJ2-7 | - | TRBV5-6 | ASSSSGGYEQY
TRBJ2-5 | - | TRBV30 | AWNPRGGRETQY
TRBJ1-4 | - | TRBV6-6 | ASSYGGDRTNEKLF
TRBJ2-2 | - | TRBV6-5 | ASYRFSGELF